Listed below are T cell receptor beta chains from one sample, sequenced in a study of cytomegalovirus exposure and HLA in healthy donors. Only in-frame clones appear in the TCRdb table, and some are missing; sequencing was by immunoSEQ multiplex PCR. The table records approximately 89,000 clones, roughly 80% of them present only once. Source material: PBMCs. All receptors come from a young man in good health and CMV-seropositive. Each CDR3 is given with its conserved first and last residue. The D gene is left open where the match is weak. The size of a clone is reported for some rows only, either as once, few or many, or as a class for expanded clones.

size: -; V: TRBV9; J: TRBJ2-4; D: -; CDR3: CASSVLSDGDIQYF; DNA: TGTGCCAGCAGCGTACTGTCAGACGGAGACATTCAGTACTTC
size: few; V: TRBV5-6; J: TRBJ2-7; D: -; CDR3: CASSLAAGDNEQYF; DNA: TGTGCCAGCAGCTTGGCAGCAGGGGATAACGAGCAGTACTTC
size: -; V: TRBV27; J: TRBJ1-2; D: -; CDR3: CASSINRALGYGYTF; DNA: TGTGCCAGCAGTATTAACAGGGCTTTGGGCTATGGCTACACCTTC
size: -; V: TRBV7-9; J: TRBJ2-3; D: -; CDR3: CASSLWSTSSTDTQYF; DNA: TGTGCCAGCAGCTTATGGAGTACCTCTAGCACAGATACGCAGTATTTT
size: -; V: TRBV9; J: TRBJ2-2; D: TRBD1; CDR3: CASSVVQGATGELFF; DNA: TGTGCCAGCAGCGTAGTCCAGGGGGCCACCGGGGAGCTGTTTTTT
size: once; V: TRBV6-5; J: TRBJ1-2; D: -; CDR3: CASTAGDRYYGYTF; DNA: TGTGCCAGCACTGCAGGGGATAGGTACTATGGCTACACCTTC
size: -; V: TRBV13; J: TRBJ2-1; D: -; CDR3: CASSIPGASYNEQFF; DNA: TGTGCCAGCAGCATTCCAGGGGCCTCCTACAATGAGCAGTTCTTC
size: few; V: TRBV5-1; J: TRBJ1-6; D: -; CDR3: CASSLDRSNNSPLHF; DNA: TGCGCCAGCAGCTTGGACAGGAGCAATAATTCACCCCTCCACTTT
size: -; V: TRBV9; J: TRBJ2-3; D: -; CDR3: CASSVGVGVTDTQYF; DNA: TGTGCCAGCAGCGTAGGGGTAGGGGTCACAGATACGCAGTATTTT
size: -; V: TRBV7-9; J: TRBJ1-1; D: TRBD1; CDR3: CSSAIEGADTEAFF; DNA: TGTTCCAGCGCAATTGAGGGGGCGGACACTGAAGCTTTCTTT
size: -; V: TRBV14; J: TRBJ2-7; D: -; CDR3: CASSQAPRVRAYEQYF; DNA: TGTGCCAGCAGCCAAGCGCCCCGTGTGCGGGCCTACGAGCAGTACTTC
size: -; V: TRBV11-3; J: TRBJ2-1; D: TRBD1; CDR3: CASSEGQGSYNEQFF; DNA: TGTGCCAGCAGCGAGGGACAGGGAAGCTACAATGAGCAGTTCTTC
size: -; V: TRBV2; J: TRBJ2-3; D: TRBD2; CDR3: CASSEGRAGVSTDTQYF; DNA: TGTGCCAGCAGTGAGGGGCGAGCGGGGGTGAGCACAGATACGCAGTATTTT
size: once; V: TRBV6-5; J: TRBJ1-1; D: -; CDR3: CASGRGGMNTEAFF; DNA: TGTGCCAGCGGACGAGGAGGAATGAACACTGAAGCTTTCTTT
size: -; V: TRBV18; J: TRBJ2-7; D: TRBD2; CDR3: CASSRDRTSGGAAYEQYF; DNA: TGTGCCAGCTCCCGGGATCGGACTAGCGGGGGGGCCGCCTACGAGCAGTACTTC
size: -; V: TRBV4-1; J: TRBJ1-5; D: -; CDR3: CASSQAYRDNQPQHF; DNA: TGCGCCAGCAGCCAAGCGTACAGGGACAATCAGCCCCAGCATTTT
size: -; V: TRBV6-1; J: TRBJ1-4; D: -; CDR3: CASSEAAGLGELFF; DNA: TGTGCCAGCAGTGAAGCCGCCGGCCTTGGAGAACTGTTTTTT
size: -; V: TRBV7-9; J: TRBJ2-2; D: TRBD1; CDR3: CASSLPTGADTGELFF; DNA: TGTGCCAGCAGCTTACCGACAGGGGCCGACACCGGGGAGCTGTTTTTT
size: once; V: TRBV5-1; J: TRBJ1-5; D: -; CDR3: CASSLTGNSNQPQHF; DNA: TGCGCCAGCAGCTTGACAGGGAATAGCAATCAGCCCCAGCATTTT
size: -; V: TRBV5-5; J: TRBJ1-5; D: -; CDR3: CASSLEPGVWKPQHF; DNA: TGTGCCAGCAGCTTGGAACCAGGGGTGTGGAAGCCCCAGCATTTT
size: -; V: TRBV6-1; J: TRBJ2-1; D: -; CDR3: CASSEGKAPDNEQFF; DNA: TGTGCCAGCAGTGAGGGCAAGGCCCCCGACAATGAGCAGTTCTTC
size: -; V: TRBV18; J: TRBJ1-2; D: TRBD1; CDR3: CASSPGTGGPGNYGYTF; DNA: TGTGCCAGCTCACCAGGGACAGGGGGCCCCGGTAACTATGGCTACACCTTC
size: -; V: TRBV7-8; J: TRBJ2-3; D: TRBD2; CDR3: CASSLLPSGELADTQYF; DNA: TGTGCCAGCAGCTTACTCCCTAGCGGGGAGTTGGCAGATACGCAGTATTTT
size: -; V: TRBV6-1; J: TRBJ2-1; D: -; CDR3: CAVVNSYNEQFF; DNA: TGTGCCGTAGTGAACTCCTACAATGAGCAGTTCTTC
size: -; V: TRBV2; J: TRBJ2-1; D: -; CDR3: CASSPVPEAKQFF; DNA: TGTGCCAGCAGCCCTGTACCCGAAGCCAAGCAGTTCTTC
size: -; V: TRBV2; J: TRBJ1-4; D: -; CDR3: CASRRNQNEKLFF; DNA: TGTGCCAGCAGGCGGAACCAAAATGAAAAACTGTTTTTT
size: -; V: TRBV6-5; J: TRBJ2-1; D: -; CDR3: CASSSGGNNEQFF; DNA: TGTGCCAGCAGTAGTGGAGGGAACAATGAGCAGTTCTTC
size: -; V: TRBV7-3; J: TRBJ2-3; D: TRBD2; CDR3: CASSPSPGGGGALDTQYF; DNA: TGTGCCAGCAGCCCGTCCCCTGGGGGCGGGGGGGCTTTGGATACGCAGTATTTT
size: -; V: TRBV5-1; J: TRBJ1-3; D: -; CDR3: CASSLVEGVIGNTIYF; DNA: TGCGCCAGCAGCTTGGTCGAGGGTGTCATTGGAAACACCATATATTTT
size: -; V: TRBV30; J: TRBJ1-6; D: -; CDR3: CAWSATGKSSYNSPLHF; DNA: TGTGCCTGGAGTGCTACAGGGAAGTCATCCTATAATTCACCCCTCCACTTT
size: -; V: TRBV7-2; J: TRBJ2-7; D: TRBD2; CDR3: CASSFVVLGGGSSYEQYF; DNA: TGTGCCAGCAGCTTTGTAGTGTTGGGCGGGGGGTCTTCCTACGAGCAGTACTTC
size: -; V: TRBV7-9; J: TRBJ2-7; D: TRBD1; CDR3: CASSLAGQGYEQYF; DNA: TGTGCCAGCAGCTTAGCGGGACAGGGCTACGAGCAGTACTTC
size: -; V: TRBV28; J: TRBJ1-4; D: -; CDR3: CASSFSQGLGEKLFF; DNA: TGTGCCAGCAGTTTTTCCCAGGGCCTGGGTGAAAAACTGTTTTTT
size: -; V: TRBV9; J: TRBJ1-1; D: TRBD1; CDR3: CASSIGQGDRAFF; DNA: TGTGCCAGCAGCATAGGACAGGGGGATCGAGCTTTCTTT
size: -; V: TRBV9; J: TRBJ2-5; D: TRBD1; CDR3: CASSEQGWGETQYF; DNA: TGTGCCAGCAGCGAACAGGGGTGGGGAGAGACCCAGTACTTC
size: -; V: TRBV27; J: TRBJ1-2; D: -; CDR3: CASSLQGIGYGYTF; DNA: TGTGCCAGCAGTTTACAGGGTATAGGGTATGGCTACACCTTC
size: once; V: TRBV2; J: TRBJ1-2; D: TRBD1; CDR3: CASSDPTGIKGYTF; DNA: TGTGCCAGCAGTGACCCGACAGGGATCAAGGGCTACACCTTC
size: few; V: TRBV11-2; J: TRBJ2-7; D: -; CDR3: CASSSPQGYGRNYEQYF; DNA: TGTGCCAGCAGCTCCCCGCAGGGATATGGTCGCAACTACGAGCAGTACTTC
size: -; V: TRBV7-6; J: TRBJ1-5; D: -; CDR3: CASSPGQGNNQPQHF; DNA: TGTGCCAGCAGTCCAGGCCAGGGTAACAATCAGCCCCAGCATTTT
size: once; V: TRBV5-6; J: TRBJ2-5; D: -; CDR3: CASSYANPLQETQYF; DNA: TGTGCCAGCAGCTACGCGAACCCACTCCAAGAGACCCAGTACTTC
size: -; V: TRBV7-6; J: TRBJ2-7; D: TRBD1; CDR3: CASSLRTGPYEQYF; DNA: TGTGCCAGCAGTCTGCGGACAGGGCCCTACGAGCAGTACTTC
size: -; V: TRBV4-3; J: TRBJ2-7; D: TRBD2; CDR3: CASSLQADSGTAYEQYF; DNA: TGCGCCAGCAGCCTCCAAGCAGATAGCGGGACTGCCTACGAGCAGTACTTC
size: few; V: TRBV5-4; J: TRBJ1-2; D: -; CDR3: CASSLGPTNRENGYTF; DNA: TGTGCCAGCAGCTTGGGGCCCACAAACAGGGAGAATGGCTACACCTTC
size: few; V: TRBV4-1; J: TRBJ2-6; D: -; CDR3: CASSTSLHEPSGANVLTF; DNA: TGCGCCAGCAGCACCAGTCTTCACGAACCCTCTGGGGCCAACGTCCTGACTTTC
size: -; V: TRBV28; J: TRBJ2-7; D: TRBD1; CDR3: CASSSRRQGAAYEQYF; DNA: TGTGCCAGCAGTTCGAGACGTCAGGGGGCAGCCTACGAGCAGTACTTC
size: few; V: TRBV5-1; J: TRBJ1-2; D: -; CDR3: CASSINLGTTYGYTF; DNA: TGCGCCAGCAGCATAAATCTCGGGACTACCTATGGCTACACCTTC
size: -; V: TRBV11-2; J: TRBJ1-5; D: TRBD1; CDR3: CASSLQGGRQPQHF; DNA: TGTGCCAGCAGCCTGCAAGGGGGCAGGCAGCCCCAGCATTTT
size: -; V: TRBV7-9; J: TRBJ2-2; D: TRBD2; CDR3: CASSPPGLEIGELFF; DNA: TGTGCCAGCAGCCCACCGGGACTAGAGATCGGGGAGCTGTTTTTT
size: once; V: TRBV18; J: TRBJ1-1; D: -; CDR3: CASSPRQAPFEAFF; DNA: TGTGCCAGCTCACCTCGGCAGGCCCCCTTTGAAGCTTTCTTT
size: -; V: TRBV7-9; J: TRBJ1-4; D: TRBD1; CDR3: CASSLGTGSEKLFF; DNA: TGTGCCAGCAGCTTAGGGACAGGATCTGAAAAACTGTTTTTT
size: once; V: TRBV11-2; J: TRBJ1-5; D: -; CDR3: CASSLAVSGNQPQHF; DNA: TGTGCCAGCAGCTTAGCGGTCTCGGGGAATCAGCCCCAGCATTTT
size: -; V: TRBV7-8; J: TRBJ2-2; D: -; CDR3: CASSFIRDRGTTGELFF; DNA: TGTGCCAGCAGCTTTATCCGGGACAGAGGGACTACCGGGGAGCTGTTTTTT
size: -; V: TRBV6-6; J: TRBJ2-3; D: -; CDR3: CASSYGALGTDTQYF; DNA: TGTGCCAGCAGTTACGGCGCTCTAGGTACAGATACGCAGTATTTT
size: -; V: TRBV29-1; J: TRBJ2-2; D: -; CDR3: CSVDFGQKNTGELFF; DNA: TGCAGCGTTGATTTCGGACAGAAGAACACCGGGGAGCTGTTTTTT
size: -; V: TRBV7-9; J: TRBJ1-3; D: -; CDR3: CASSFLSGAGNTIYF; DNA: TGTGCCAGCAGCTTCCTGTCAGGGGCTGGAAACACCATATATTTT